These 2 T cell receptor beta chains were all obtained from the same sample, sequenced in a study of T cell responses to AZD1222 COVID-19 vaccine (dated by TCRdb to about 2021). Receptor libraries were prepared by the immunoSEQ multiplex PCR assay. Held by TCRdb, this immuneACCESS table contains in-frame sequences only and omits some clones. Under half of the omission traces to an unresolved V gene where checked; the cause of the rest is unknown. A total of roughly 140,000 clones appear in this sample, roughly 90% of them only once. In total, the top ten clones hold roughly 3.3% of the sample. The sample's time point label, decoded: about 28 days (+/-7) after the second vaccine dose. Material: peripheral blood, obtained 28 days after the second AZD1222 dose. The source of these receptors is an adult who received the AZD1222 COVID-19 vaccine.

This clone was detected a few times. The rearrangement joins TRBV3-1 (or the pseudogene TRBV3-2) to TRBJ2-5; D remains ambiguous. Germline CDR1 and CDR2: LGHDT and YNNKEL (reference sequence). This CDR3 has 13 residues. The V end was cut by 2 bases, the J end by 5 bases, with 9 bases between. The CDR3 DNA is TGTGCCAGCAGCCAAAGGAAGAGGGAGACCCAGTACTTC. Translation gives CASSQRKRETQYF.

V usage is TRBV28 and J usage is TRBJ1-5, with 7 nucleotides matching TRBD1. Looked up from germline, CDR1 is MDHEN and CDR2 is SYDVKM. J was trimmed by 7 bases and V by 8 bases; bases with no gene match: 17. The CDR3 has 16 residues. Here the CDR3 reads CASPPRQGDRLQPQHF. The CDR3 nucleotides read TGTGCCAGCCCCCCAAGACAGGGTGACAGGCTGCAGCCCCAGCATTTT.